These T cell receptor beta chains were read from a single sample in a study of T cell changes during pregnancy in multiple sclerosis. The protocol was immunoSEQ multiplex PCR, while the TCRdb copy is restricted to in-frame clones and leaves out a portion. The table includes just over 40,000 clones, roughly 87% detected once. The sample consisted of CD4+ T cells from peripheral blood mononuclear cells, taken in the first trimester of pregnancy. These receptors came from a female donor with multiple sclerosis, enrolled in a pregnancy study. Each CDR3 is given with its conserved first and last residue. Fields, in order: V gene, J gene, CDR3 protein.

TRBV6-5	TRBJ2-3	CASRPGSSGDTQYF
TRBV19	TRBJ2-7	CASPPEGKSYEQYF
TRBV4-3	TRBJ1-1	CASSKGTGGNTEAFF
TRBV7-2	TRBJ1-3	CASTPDRADTIYF
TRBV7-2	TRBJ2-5	CASSPSGQGYLYF
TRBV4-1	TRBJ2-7	CASSQDHNWASEQYF
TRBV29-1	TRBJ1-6	CSVQVPVLPNSPLHF
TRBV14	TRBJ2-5	CASSQLGPGLETQYF
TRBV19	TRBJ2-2	CASTGTGDTGELFF
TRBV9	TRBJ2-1	CASTEGGNNEQFF
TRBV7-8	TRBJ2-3	CASSLDRRRSSGGDTQYF
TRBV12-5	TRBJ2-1	CASGLSLTSGPYNEQFF
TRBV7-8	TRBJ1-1	CASRKTTEPTEAFF
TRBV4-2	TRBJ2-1	CASSPLGLASDNEQFF